These 19 T cell receptor beta chains were all obtained from the same sample, sequenced in a study of blood T cell repertoires in COVID-19 (dated by TCRdb to about 2020). The method behind the library was the immunoSEQ multiplex PCR assay. Here the immuneACCESS table is served through TCRdb, limited to in-frame sequences with V and J called. Missing clones are a known gap in these copies; in checked studies unresolved V genes cover under half, and the rest lacks a known reason. Across this sample there are under 200,000 clones, with roughly 80% seen only once. The top ten clones comprise approximately 6% of the sample. Sample: peripheral blood. All receptors derive from a woman in her forties with COVID-19, enrolled during active disease.

V usage is TRBV3-1 (or the pseudogene TRBV3-2) and J usage is TRBJ1-1, with D possibly being TRBD1 (5 bases). Trimming removed 7 bases at V and 5 bases at J, with 11 bases between. This CDR3 contains 12 residues. The germline V gene has CDR1 LGHDT and CDR2 YNNKEL (reference sequence). The CDR3 coding sequence is TGTGCCAGCACTCGGGGGGGGACTGAAGCTTTCTTT. Amino acid sequence: CASTRGGTEAFF.

This chain links TRBV19 with TRBJ1-1; 8 bases fit TRBD1. Trimming removed 6 bases from V and 0 bases from J; junction bases left unmatched: 6. Germline values: CDR1 LNHDA, CDR2 SQIVND (reference sequence). This CDR3 spans 15 amino acids. The CDR3 is CASRLRQGLNTEAFF. CDR3 DNA: TGTGCCAGTAGGTTGCGACAGGGGTTGAACACTGAAGCTTTCTTT.

This sequence joins TRBV5-4 and TRBJ2-3, with 10 bases matching TRBD2. Germline lookup yields CDR1 SGHNT and CDR2 YYREEE (reference sequence). The CDR3 is made up of 18 amino acids. V was clipped by 1 base and J by 0 bases; unmatched bases: 8. The CDR3 coding sequence is TGTGCCAGCAGCTTGCTTTTAGCGGGGGGTGCTAGCACAGATACGCAGTATTTT. It yields the protein CASSLLLAGGASTDTQYF.

The chain joins TRBV5-5 to TRBJ1-6; possibly TRBD1 for D (5 bases). Germline V gene sequence: CDR1 SGHKS, CDR2 YYEKEE (reference sequence). This CDR3 region has 17 residues. V was clipped by 5 bases and J by 7 bases, with 22 bases between them. The CDR3 here is CASSWDSRGAGNSPLHF. The CDR3 DNA sequence: TGTGCCAGCAGTTGGGACTCCCGGGGTGCAGGGAATTCACCCCTCCACTTT.

The CDR3 protein is CASSQDSGGDPLAQYF. The CDR3 bases are TGCGCCAGCAGCCAAGATTCGGGGGGCGATCCTCTAGCGCAGTATTTT. V is TRBV4-1 and J is TRBJ2-3, with a tentative D call TRBD2 (7 bases). This CDR3 region has 16 residues. Germline CDR1 reads MGHRA; CDR2 reads YSYEKL. The V end was cut by 0 bases, the J end by 10 bases, with 20 bases between.

This clone was picked up a small number of times. This rearrangement joins TRBV5-1 to TRBJ2-1; TRBD1 matches 8 bases. The CDR3 loop spans 15 amino acids. V lost 2 bases to trimming and J lost 9 bases; unmatched junction nucleotides: 10. The V gene's germline CDR1 is SGHRS and CDR2 YFSETQ. CDR3 sequence: CASSLPQGAQGEQFF. The CDR3 region has the DNA TGCGCCAGCAGCTTACCCCAGGGGGCGCAGGGTGAGCAGTTCTTC.

Ten or more counts support this clone. The rearrangement links TRBV2 to TRBJ1-2, with 7 bases fitting TRBD1. V was pared by 6 bases and J by 5 bases, with 6 bases of the junction left unmatched. Germline CDR1 SNHLY, CDR2 FYNNEI. This CDR3 region has 13 residues. The CDR3 DNA reads as TGTGCCAGCAGGGGTACAGGGGTTTATGGCTACACCTTC. Translation gives CASRGTGVYGYTF.

The chain recombines TRBV5-1 with TRBJ2-7, with TRBD1 identical over 10 bases. The CDR3 is made up of 15 amino acids. CDR1 is SGHRS and CDR2 is YFSETQ in the germline V gene. V shed 3 bases, J shed 4 bases, and the junction held 7 bases outside the gene matches. For the CDR3, the DNA is TGCGCCAGCAGCTGGGGACAGGGGAGTAGGTACGAGCAGTACTTC. It is translated as CASSWGQGSRYEQYF. The variable domain in full, completed from reference TRBV5-1 and TRBJ2-7, reads KAGVTQTPRYLIKTRGQQVTLSCSPISGHRSVSWYQQTPGQGLQFLFEYFSETQRNKGNFPGRFSGRQFSNSRSEMNVSTLELGDSALYLCASSWGQGSRYEQYFGPGTRLTVT.

The CDR3 region is CASSLARAASGNTIYF. DNA for the CDR3: TGTGCCAGCAGCTTAGCGAGGGCAGCCTCTGGAAACACCATATATTTT. The chain has TRBV7-2 and TRBJ1-3; D not resolved. Trimming took off 0 bases at V and 0 bases at J, with 9 bases between the two ends. CDR1 and CDR2 (germline): SGHTA, FQGNSA. This CDR3 contains 16 residues.

There are a few counts of this clone. The V and J genes are TRBV6-5 and TRBJ1-2, with 7 bases aligning to TRBD1. The CDR3 totals 14 residues. CDR1 is MNHEY and CDR2 is SVGAGI in the germline V gene. V was pared by 3 bases and J by 7 bases, with 8 bases of the junction left unmatched. Written as DNA, the CDR3 is TGTGCCAGCAGTTATTTCAGGGGGGAGGTTGGCTACACCTTC. Translated: CASSYFRGEVGYTF.

The table lists this clone with a few counts. V and J are TRBV21-1 and TRBJ1-5. TRBV21-1 is recorded as a pseudogene. CDR3 size: 12 residues. The CDR3 reads CASIVPAAAQHF. In DNA, the CDR3 is TGTGCCAGCATTGTACCTGCCGCGGCCCAGCATTTT.

The chain uses TRBV5-4 and TRBJ2-2; 7 bases are shared with TRBD1. V lost 6 bases to trimming and J lost 2 bases; unmatched junction nucleotides: 19. CDR1 and CDR2 from the germline V gene are SGHNT and YYREEE (reference sequence). The CDR3 spans 19 residues. In nucleotides, the CDR3 is TGTGCCAGCAAGGGTTCAGGGGGAAAAGCGTATAGTAACACCGGGGAGCTGTTTTTT. Its protein is CASKGSGGKAYSNTGELFF.

The chain has TRBV7-8 and TRBJ1-6; 9 bases are a match to TRBD1. This CDR3 spans 14 amino acids. Trimming removed 4 bases from V and 7 bases from J; junction bases left unmatched: 2. Germline V gene sequence: CDR1 SGHVS, CDR2 FQNEAQ. The CDR3 protein is CASSSTGGNSPLHF. CDR3 nucleotides: TGTGCCAGCAGCTCGACAGGGGGAAATTCACCCCTCCACTTT.

The V call is TRBV20-1, the J call TRBJ1-2; unclear D gene. Trimming removed 3 bases from V and 4 bases from J, with 15 bases in between. CDR3 length: 14 residues. In germline, CDR1 is DFQATT, CDR2 SNEGSKA (reference sequence). In nucleotides, the CDR3 is TGCAGTGCTAGTGGTGGCAACATTTTCTATGGCTACACCTTC. Its translation is CSASGGNIFYGYTF.

The chain employs TRBV5-1 and TRBJ2-1; TRBD2 matches at 7 bases. Germline CDR1 SGHRS, CDR2 YFSETQ. The V segment lost 5 bases and the J segment 2 bases; nucleotides outside the gene matches: 4. The CDR3 runs 14 residues. The chain's CDR3 is CASRPSGTYNEQFF. The DNA for the CDR3 is TGCGCCAGCAGGCCTAGCGGAACCTACAATGAGCAGTTCTTC.

This rearrangement joins TRBV16 to TRBJ1-1; TRBD1 is a possible D gene (6 bases). Germline loops: CDR1 KGHSY, CDR2 FQNENV. The V end was cut by 3 bases, the J end by 6 bases, with 11 bases between. The CDR3 loop spans 13 amino acids. The CDR3 sequence: CASSQGRQAEAFF. CDR3 coding DNA: TGTGCCAGCAGCCAGGGGAGACAGGCTGAAGCTTTCTTT.

This clone was seen more than once but under ten times. J is TRBJ2-2 and V is TRBV7-8, with a tentative D call TRBD2 (6 bases). V was clipped by 7 bases and J by 6 bases, with 15 bases between them. The length of the CDR3 is 14 residues. CDR1 and CDR2 (germline): SGHVS, FQNEAQ. CDR3 residues: CASTGVREAGELFF. Here the CDR3 DNA reads TGTGCCAGCACTGGCGTCAGGGAGGCCGGGGAGCTGTTTTTT.

In its sample, this clone was seen once. The chain uses TRBV18 and TRBJ2-5; possible D gene TRBD2, 6 bases. From germline, CDR1 is KGHSH and CDR2 LQKENI. Trimming stripped 6 bases from V and 2 bases from J, with 13 bases between. The CDR3 loop spans 14 amino acids. CDR3 sequence: CASSRAGRQETQYF. The DNA of the CDR3 is TGTGCCAGCTCCCGCGCTGGGAGGCAAGAGACCCAGTACTTC. The full variable domain, with the rest looked up from reference TRBV18 and TRBJ2-5, is NAGVMQNPRHLVRRRGQEARLRCSPMKGHSHVYWYRQLPEEGLKFMVYLQKENIIDESGMPKERFSAEFPKEGPSILRIQQVVRGDSAAYFCASSRAGRQETQYFGPGTRLLVL.

V usage is TRBV7-2 and J usage is TRBJ2-3; maybe TRBD2 (7 bases). CDR1 and CDR2 from the germline V gene are SGHTA and FQGNSA. The V end lost 7 bases, the J end lost 7 bases, and 18 bases lay between the germline ends. The CDR3 runs to 14 residues. This chain's CDR3 is CASTFGGPSNTQYF. The CDR3 DNA sequence: TGTGCCAGCACCTTCGGGGGGCCCTCCAATACGCAGTATTTT.